This paragraph covers one TCR beta chain sequence. Its target is not known. Because the CDR3's place on the DNA is in doubt, the DNA is left out and the CDR3 is given as listed by TCRdb. PCR amplification relied on 60 Vbeta primers (plus 13 Jbeta primers). Using immunoSEQ multiplex PCR, the repertoire was profiled, and TCRdb retains in-frame clones only, with some absent. The sample consists of approximately 140,000 clones, around 80% of them appearing once. The sample belongs to a study of cytomegalovirus exposure and HLA in healthy donors. Whole-study context: Earlier, 150 million to 200 million T cells were analyzed, and fewer than 120 million unique TCR beta sequences were found among them.

Germline lookup yields CDR1 MNHEY and CDR2 SMNVEV (reference sequence). The CDR3 is 15 residues long, ends included. Study outcomes and limitations: CMV serostatus alone was available as immune exposure information. The study recorded 150 to 200 TCR beta chains that were cytomegalovirus-associated.

The specimen sequenced was PBMCs. The sequence was obtained from a man younger than 35 in good health and CMV-seropositive. The chain carries TRBV27 and TRBJ2-7; the tabulated D call, TRBD2, remains unverified against the DNA. CDR3 region: CASSTSLDPLDEQYF.